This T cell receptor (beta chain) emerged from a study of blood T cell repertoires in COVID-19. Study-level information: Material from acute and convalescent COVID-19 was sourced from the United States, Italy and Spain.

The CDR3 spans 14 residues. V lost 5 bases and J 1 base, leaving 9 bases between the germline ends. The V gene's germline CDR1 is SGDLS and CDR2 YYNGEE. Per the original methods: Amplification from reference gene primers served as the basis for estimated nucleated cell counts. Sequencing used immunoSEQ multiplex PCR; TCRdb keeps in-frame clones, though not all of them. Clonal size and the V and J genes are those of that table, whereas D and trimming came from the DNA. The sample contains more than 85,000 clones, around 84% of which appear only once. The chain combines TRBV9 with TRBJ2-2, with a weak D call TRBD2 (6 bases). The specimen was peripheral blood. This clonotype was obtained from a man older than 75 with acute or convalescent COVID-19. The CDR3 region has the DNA TGTGCCAGCAGGGGCGGGAAGAACACCGGGGAGCTGTTTTTT. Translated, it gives CASRGGKNTGELFF.